Below are 7 T cell receptor beta chains sequenced from a single sample in a study of PD-L1 blockade in urothelial cancer. The protocol was immunoSEQ multiplex PCR, while the TCRdb copy is restricted to in-frame clones and leaves out a portion. The data contain approximately 51,000 clones, approximately 83% of them singletons. The sequenced sample was PBMCs, obtained around atezolizumab (anti-PD-L1) treatment. These TCRs come from a man aged 55 to 70 with urothelial cancer.

Of note for this clone: One end of the junction is discordant with germline, which a read error may explain. V usage is TRBV5-1 and J usage is TRBJ2-5; 13 bases are shared with TRBD2. Per the germline V gene, CDR1 is SGHRS and CDR2 is YFSETQ. The CDR3 totals 15 residues. CDR3 loop: CASSLGGTSGETQYF. The DNA of the CDR3 is TGCGCCAGCAGCTTGGGTGGGACTAGCGGGGAGACGCAGTACTTC.

This chain connects TRBV7-3 to TRBJ2-5, with 10 nucleotides matching TRBD2. Trimming removed 5 bases from V and 6 bases from J; junction bases left unmatched: 6. The CDR3 loop spans 14 amino acids. Germline values: CDR1 SGHTA, CDR2 FQGTGA. The CDR3 protein is CASSAGTSVKTQYF. The DNA of the CDR3 is TGTGCCAGCAGCGCCGGGACTAGCGTTAAGACCCAGTACTTC.

This chain connects TRBV29-1 to TRBJ2-6; TRBD1 is a possible D gene (5 bases). This CDR3 comprises 13 residues. Germline assignment: CDR1 SQVTM and CDR2 ANQGSEA. The V end was cut by 6 bases, the J end by 0 bases, with 6 bases between. This chain's CDR3 is CSVGPSGANVLTF. Written as DNA, the CDR3 is TGCAGCGTGGGGCCCTCTGGGGCCAACGTCCTGACTTTC. Together with reference TRBV29-1 and TRBJ2-6, the CDR3 gives the full variable domain: SAVISQKPSRDICQRGTSLTIQCQVDSQVTMMFWYRQQPGQSLTLIATANQGSEATYESGFVIDKFPISRPNLTFSTLTVSNMSPEDSSIYLCSVGPSGANVLTFGAGSRLTVL.

This clone has just one count. The chain combines TRBV4-1 with TRBJ2-3, with 8 nucleotides matching TRBD1. After removal of 0 bases from V and 2 bases from J, the junction contained 4 bases not matched to a gene. Per the germline V gene, CDR1 is MGHRA and CDR2 is YSYEKL. CDR3 length equals 16 residues. The CDR3 loop is CASSQEGTGDTDTQYF. The DNA for the CDR3 is TGCGCCAGCAGCCAAGAGGGGACAGGAGACACAGATACGCAGTATTTT.

As concerns this clone: Mismatch with germline at one junction end may stem from a read error. This chain connects TRBV7-7 to TRBJ2-7; maybe TRBD1 (6 bases). This CDR3 is 18 amino acids long. Germline values: CDR1 SSHAT, CDR2 FNYEAQ (reference sequence). The CDR3 nucleotides are TGTGCTAGCAGCCCAGGTTTGGTTGGGACAACAAAGGTATACGAGCAGTACTTC. It codes for CASSPGLVGTTKVYEQYF.

The rearrangement joins TRBV18 to TRBJ2-3; D ambiguous. From germline, CDR1 is KGHSH and CDR2 LQKENI. The CDR3 runs to 15 residues. The germline V and J ends were trimmed by 1 base and 1 base, with 9 bases remaining between them. The CDR3 loop reads CASSPLNRRTDTQYF. DNA of the CDR3: TGTGCCAGCTCACCACTTAACAGACGCACAGATACGCAGTATTTT.

The chain has TRBV13 and TRBJ2-3, with 10 bases fitting TRBD2. The CDR3 has 17 residues. Trimming removed 10 bases from V and 0 bases from J; junction bases left unmatched: 13. Germline V gives CDR1 PRHDT, CDR2 FYEKMQ (reference sequence). Here the CDR3 DNA reads TGTGCCACATCCTCCCGAACTAGCGGGGATAGCACAGATACGCAGTATTTT. It is translated as CATSSRTSGDSTDTQYF.